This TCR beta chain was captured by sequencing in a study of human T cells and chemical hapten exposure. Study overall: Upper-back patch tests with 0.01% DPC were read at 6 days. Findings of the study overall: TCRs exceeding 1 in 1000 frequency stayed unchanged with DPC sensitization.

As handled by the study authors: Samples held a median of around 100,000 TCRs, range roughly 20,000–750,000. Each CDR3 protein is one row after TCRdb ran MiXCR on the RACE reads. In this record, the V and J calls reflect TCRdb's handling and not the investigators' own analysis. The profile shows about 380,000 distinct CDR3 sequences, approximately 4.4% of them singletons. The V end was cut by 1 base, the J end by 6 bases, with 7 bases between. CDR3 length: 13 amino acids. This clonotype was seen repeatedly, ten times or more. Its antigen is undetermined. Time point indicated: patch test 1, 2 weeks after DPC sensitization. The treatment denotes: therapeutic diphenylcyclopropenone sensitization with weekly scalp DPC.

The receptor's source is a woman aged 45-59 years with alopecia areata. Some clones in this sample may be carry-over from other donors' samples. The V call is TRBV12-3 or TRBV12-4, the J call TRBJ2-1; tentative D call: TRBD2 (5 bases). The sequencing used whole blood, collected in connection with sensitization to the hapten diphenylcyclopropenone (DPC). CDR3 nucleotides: TGTGCCAGCAGTTTAGGACTACCCAATGAGCAGTTCTTC. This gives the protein CASSLGLPNEQFF.